A selection of T cell receptor beta chains follows, all from one sample in a study of T-cell memory formation after mild COVID-19. MiXCR was run by TCRdb on the 5' RACE reads, yielding one entry per CDR3 protein. The sample records 100,000 to 150,000 distinct CDR3 sequences, around 6.3% being singletons. Sample: PBMCs or a T cell subset sorted from them (not recorded which). These receptors were collected from an adult woman who had mild COVID-19 (a few samples of this study predate the infection). Cell type and time point are not known. The CDR3 runs from the conserved cysteine through the conserved F or W. D genes are given only for firm matches. The size field is filled for only some rows; it gives once, few, many or a size class.

clone size	V gene	J gene	D gene	CDR3 length	CDR3 DNA	CDR3 protein
NA	TRBV10-3	TRBJ1-2	NA	13	TGTGCCATCAGTGGAGTAGGGGGCTATGGCTACACCTTC	CAISGVGGYGYTF
NA	TRBV6-2/TRBV6-3	TRBJ2-1	TRBD1	16	TGTGCCAGCAGCACTCGACAGGGGAAGGGGTACAATGAGCAGTTCTTC	CASSTRQGKGYNEQFF
few	TRBV28	TRBJ2-7	TRBD2	14	TGTGCCAGCAGTGACCTCGGGACTACCTACGAGCAGTACTTC	CASSDLGTTYEQYF
few	TRBV5-1	TRBJ1-1	NA	14	TGCGCCAGCAGCTTGGAGGGGACAAACACTGAAGCTTTCTTT	CASSLEGTNTEAFF
few	TRBV3-1	TRBJ2-7	NA	14	TGTGCCAGCAGCCCTCGAGACCAACCCTACGAGCAGTACTTC	CASSPRDQPYEQYF
NA	TRBV7-9	TRBJ1-2	NA	14	TGTGCCAGCAGCTTAGAAAGCGAAAGGGATGGCTACACCTTC	CASSLESERDGYTF
NA	TRBV24-1	TRBJ2-3	TRBD1	15	TGTGCCACCAGTGATAAAACAGGGGGCGGCGATACGCAGTATTTT	CATSDKTGGGDTQYF
many	TRBV3-1	TRBJ2-7	NA	11	TGTGCCAGCAGCCAATCCTACGAGCAGTACTTC	CASSQSYEQYF
many	TRBV29-1	TRBJ1-5	TRBD1	13	TGCAGCGGTGGACAGGGGGCCGATCAGCCCCAGCATTTT	CSGGQGADQPQHF
many	TRBV30	TRBJ1-6	NA	15	TGTGCCTTGGGAGGCAGCCTTATTAAAAATTCACCCCTCCACTTT	CALGGSLIKNSPLHF
few	TRBV5-1	TRBJ1-1	NA	14	TGCGCCAGCAGCCACTACGTCGGGAACACTGAAGCTTTCTTT	CASSHYVGNTEAFF
few	TRBV4-2	TRBJ2-2	NA	15	TGTGCCAGCAGCCAAGATTTAGGATACCCCGGGGAGCTGTTTTTT	CASSQDLGYPGELFF
few	TRBV11-2	TRBJ2-2	TRBD2	15	TGTGCCAGCACGCCGATAAGCGGGAGGGCCGGGGAGCTGTTTTTT	CASTPISGRAGELFF
NA	TRBV7-3	TRBJ2-1	NA	15	TGTGCCAGCAGCCGAGGGGCCTCCGGGTACAATGAGCAGTTCTTC	CASSRGASGYNEQFF
many	TRBV7-6	TRBJ1-2	NA	13	TGTGCCAGCAGCTTAGTTGGAGGGGACGGCTACACCTTC	CASSLVGGDGYTF
NA	TRBV5-1	TRBJ2-6	NA	14	TGCGCCAGCCGGACGGGTCCCGGGGCCAACGTCCTGACTTTC	CASRTGPGANVLTF
NA	TRBV12-3/TRBV12-4	TRBJ2-7	NA	12	TGTGCCAGCAGTTCCTATGGATTGGGGCAGTACTTC	CASSSYGLGQYF
few	TRBV12-3/TRBV12-4	TRBJ1-2	NA	16	TGTGCCAGCATCCAAGTAAACTTTGAGGGTAGCTATGGCTACACCTTC	CASIQVNFEGSYGYTF
few	TRBV9	TRBJ1-2	NA	12	TGTGCCAGCAGCGTAGCAGGAGGGGGCTACACCTTC	CASSVAGGGYTF
many	TRBV29-1	TRBJ1-1	NA	13	TGCAGCGTTGATTTGGGCAGAGGACTTGAAGCTTTCTTT	CSVDLGRGLEAFF
few	TRBV5-6	TRBJ1-1	NA	14	TGTGCCAGCAGGTTAACAGCGGGTACCACTGAAGCTTTCTTT	CASRLTAGTTEAFF
NA	TRBV20-1	TRBJ2-1	TRBD2	13	TGCAGACCTAGTAGCGGGAGGAGGTATGAGCAGTTCTTC	CRPSSGRRYEQFF
many	TRBV5-1	TRBJ2-5	NA	12	TGCGCCAGCAGCCGATCGCAAGAGACCCAGTACTTC	CASSRSQETQYF
NA	TRBV14	TRBJ1-1	NA	14	TGTGCCAGCAGCCAAGAGTTGAGGGGACGGGGAGCTTTCTTT	CASSQELRGRGAFF
once	TRBV18	TRBJ2-1	NA	14	TGTGCCAGCCCACCACCGTTCCCCCGAAATGAGCAGTTCTTC	CASPPPFPRNEQFF
many	TRBV5-1	TRBJ2-3	NA	14	TGCGCCAGCAGCGCGGGACAGAGCACAGATACGCAGTATTTT	CASSAGQSTDTQYF
NA	TRBV20-1	TRBJ2-7	TRBD1	14	TGCAGTGCTACCTCCGGGACAGCAGACGGGGAGCAGTACTTC	CSATSGTADGEQYF
NA	TRBV7-2	TRBJ2-2	TRBD2	16	TGTGCCAGCAGCTTACATGATAGCGGGAGAACCGGGGAGCTGTTTTTT	CASSLHDSGRTGELFF
NA	TRBV5-5	TRBJ2-7	NA	15	TGTGCCAGCAGCTTTAACAGGGCCCAAAGGGACGAGCAGTACTTC	CASSFNRAQRDEQYF
many	TRBV19	TRBJ2-7	NA	15	TGTGCCAGTAGTATCGGCCGAGCAGCTACCTACGAGCAGTACTTC	CASSIGRAATYEQYF
many	TRBV20-1	TRBJ2-1	NA	14	TGCAGTGCCCCCCTCCCGAAGGCCTACAATGAGCAGTTCTTC	CSAPLPKAYNEQFF
few	TRBV5-1	TRBJ2-2	TRBD2	15	TGCGCCAGCAAACGAGCGGGGGCGAACACCGGGGAGCTGTTTTTT	CASKRAGANTGELFF
NA	TRBV12-3/TRBV12-4	TRBJ2-3	NA	16	TGTGCCAGCAGTTTAGAGTTAATGAGGGACACAGATACGCAGTATTTT	CASSLELMRDTDTQYF
NA	TRBV6-6	TRBJ2-5	TRBD1	16	TGTGCCATCAGTTCTTACGGGACAGGGAAAAAAGAGACCCAGTACTTC	CAISSYGTGKKETQYF
few	TRBV6-2/TRBV6-3	TRBJ2-1	NA	18	TGTGCCAGCAGTTACCACAGGGCCTTTCTTACGTCCTACAATGAGCAGTTCTTC	CASSYHRAFLTSYNEQFF
many	TRBV9	TRBJ2-2	NA	12	TGTGCCAGCAGCGTATTTATCGGGGAGCTGTTTTTT	CASSVFIGELFF